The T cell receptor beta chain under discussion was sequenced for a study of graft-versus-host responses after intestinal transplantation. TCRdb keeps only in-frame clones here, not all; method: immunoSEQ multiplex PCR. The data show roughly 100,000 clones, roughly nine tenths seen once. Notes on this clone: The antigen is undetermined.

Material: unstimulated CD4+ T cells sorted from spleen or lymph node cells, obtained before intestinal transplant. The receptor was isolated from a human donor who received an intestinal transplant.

The CDR3 spells CASSLDQNYGYTF. CDR3 coding DNA: TGTGCCAGCAGCTTAGACCAGAACTATGGCTACACCTTC. The V and J genes are TRBV7-6 and TRBJ1-2; D is unresolved. Trimming pared 1 base from V and 2 bases from J, leaving 5 bases between. Germline assignment: CDR1 SGHVS and CDR2 FNYEAQ. There are 13 residues in the CDR3.